Following are 18 T cell receptor beta chains from one sample sequenced in a study of T cell responses to AZD1222 COVID-19 vaccine. Here immunoSEQ multiplex PCR was the method, and the copy in TCRdb shows in-frame clones only, minus some. This table holds roughly 200,000 clones, roughly nine tenths found once. The sequences come from peripheral blood, collected 28 days after the second AZD1222 dose. These receptors were taken from an adult who received the AZD1222 COVID-19 vaccine.

V usage is TRBV5-4 and J usage is TRBJ1-6; D uncertain. Trimming removed 6 bases from V and 7 bases from J, with 14 bases in between. The V gene's germline CDR1 is SGHNT and CDR2 YYREEE (reference sequence). CDR3 size: 14 residues. CDR3 nucleotides: TGTGCCAGCACCCCTACAGTGCCGAATTCACCCCTCCACTTT. This codes for CASTPTVPNSPLHF.

The J gene is TRBJ2-1, the V gene TRBV28, with TRBD2 matching over 10 bases. Germline V gene sequence: CDR1 MDHEN, CDR2 SYDVKM. The V segment lost 8 bases and the J segment 7 bases; nucleotides outside the gene matches: 8. This CDR3 spans 14 amino acids. The CDR3 DNA follows: TGTGCCAGCCTAAGCGGGAGGGCCGGTAATGAGCAGTTCTTC. Encoded protein: CASLSGRAGNEQFF.

V and J are TRBV5-1 and TRBJ2-5, with 10 bases that match TRBD2. Germline CDR1 is SGHRS and CDR2 is YFSETQ. The CDR3 runs 14 residues. V shed 0 bases, J shed 8 bases, and the junction held 4 bases outside the gene matches. The CDR3 DNA follows: TGCGCCAGCAGCTTGGGGCTAGCGGGAGCTACCCAGTACTTC. Encoded protein: CASSLGLAGATQYF. Filled out from reference TRBV5-1 and TRBJ2-5, the complete variable domain reads KAGVTQTPRYLIKTRGQQVTLSCSPISGHRSVSWYQQTPGQGLQFLFEYFSETQRNKGNFPGRFSGRQFSNSRSEMNVSTLELGDSALYLCASSLGLAGATQYFGPGTRLLVL.

This rearrangement joins TRBV4-1 to TRBJ1-4; D perhaps matches TRBD1 (6 bases). Germline V CDR1 and CDR2: MGHRA, YSYEKL. V lost 1 base, J lost 0 bases, and 9 bases lay in between. CDR3 length equals 16 residues. CDR3 residues: CASSQGRTATNEKLFF. CDR3 nucleotides: TGCGCCAGCAGCCAAGGAAGGACAGCAACTAATGAAAAACTGTTTTTT.

The V gene is TRBV29-1, the J gene TRBJ2-2; D is perhaps TRBD2 (6 bases). The CDR3 runs 12 residues. From germline, CDR1 is SQVTM and CDR2 ANQGSEA. CDR3 in amino acids: CTANGGAGELFF. CDR3 DNA sequence: TGCACCGCGAACGGAGGGGCCGGGGAGCTGTTTTTT.

The gene calls are TRBV9 and TRBJ2-1; tentatively, D is TRBD2 (5 bases). The CDR3 runs 16 residues. Germline V gene data show CDR1 as SGDLS and CDR2 as YYNGEE. Trimming left V 0 bases short and J 0 bases short, with 10 bases between. The CDR3 DNA sequence: TGTGCCAGCAGCGTAGTTTGGGAGAGCTCCTACAATGAGCAGTTCTTC. Protein sequence: CASSVVWESSYNEQFF.

The rearrangement links TRBV4-1 to TRBJ1-1, with a weak D call TRBD1 (5 bases). The CDR3 sequence is 16 residues long. The ends were cut back, 0 bases at V and 6 bases at J, with 17 bases in the middle. The germline V gene encodes CDR1 MGHRA and CDR2 YSYEKL. The CDR3, as DNA: TGCGCCAGCAGCCAAGAGGGTACGGGGGTTAGGGCTGAAGCTTTCTTT. This sequence encodes CASSQEGTGVRAEAFF.

This rearrangement joins TRBV7-9 to TRBJ2-7; 8 nucleotides match TRBD2. Germline values: CDR1 SEHNR, CDR2 FQNEAQ (reference sequence). V was clipped by 5 bases and J by 6 bases; unmatched bases: 9. The CDR3 is 14 amino acids. The CDR3 spells CASSSWTSSSEQYF. For the CDR3, the DNA is TGTGCCAGCAGCAGCTGGACTAGCAGTTCCGAGCAGTACTTC.

This CDR3 reads CASSSTLDPDGELFF. The DNA of the CDR3 is TGTGCCAGCAGTTCGACACTAGACCCAGACGGGGAGCTGTTTTTT. The chain combines TRBV6-2 or TRBV6-3 with TRBJ2-2; a weak D match, TRBD2 (5 bases). This CDR3 is built from 15 residues. Trimming took off 4 bases at V and 7 bases at J, with 16 bases between the two ends. Germline CDR1 reads MNHEY; CDR2 reads SVGEGT.

The CDR3, as DNA: TGTGCCAGCCGCCCGGGCGCGGGAGAGCAAGAGACCCAGTACTTC. Residues: CASRPGAGEQETQYF. V and J are TRBV2 and TRBJ2-5; 7 bases are shared with TRBD2. The ends lost 8 bases at V and 2 bases at J; junction bases unmatched: 11. The CDR3 is 15 amino acids. The germline V gene encodes CDR1 SNHLY and CDR2 FYNNEI.

The chain couples TRBV11-2 to TRBJ2-1, with 13 nucleotides matching TRBD2. Trimming took 5 bases from V and 10 from J; bases not matched to a gene: 11. This CDR3 spans 16 amino acids. The germline V gene encodes CDR1 SGHAT and CDR2 FQNNGV. The CDR3 region is CASSPPGTSGDGEQFF. The CDR3 DNA follows: TGTGCCAGCAGCCCCCCCGGGACTAGCGGGGATGGGGAGCAGTTCTTC.

The chain recombines TRBV2 with TRBJ1-2; 8 nucleotides align to TRBD1. With V trimmed by 2 bases and J by 5 bases, 16 bases remained unmatched. This CDR3 contains 18 residues. Germline lookup yields CDR1 SNHLY and CDR2 FYNNEI. The CDR3 region has the DNA TGTGCCAGCAGTGAACCCGGACAGGGTAAAGAAATAGAGTATGGCTACACCTTC. It specifies CASSEPGQGKEIEYGYTF.

The chain is built from TRBV2 and TRBJ2-6; D not certain. V shed 2 bases and J shed 0 bases, with 5 bases lying between them. CDR3 length equals 15 residues. The germline gives CDR1 SNHLY, CDR2 FYNNEI. CDR3 in amino acids: CASSEYPSGANVLTF. The CDR3 nucleotides read TGTGCCAGCAGTGAATATCCCTCTGGGGCCAACGTCCTGACTTTC. The full variable domain, rest sourced from reference TRBV2 and TRBJ2-6, is EPEVTQTPSHQVTQMGQEVILRCVPISNHLYFYWYRQILGQKVEFLVSFYNNEISEKSEIFDDQFSVERPDGSNFTLKIRSTKLEDSAMYFCASSEYPSGANVLTFGAGSRLTVL.

The chain combines TRBV20-1 with TRBJ1-1, with 7 bases that match TRBD1. The CDR3 has 11 residues. The V gene end was trimmed by 4 bases and the J gene end by 11 bases; junction bases not matched to a gene: 7. In germline, CDR1 is DFQATT, CDR2 SNEGSKA (reference sequence). DNA for the CDR3: TGCAGTGCTAAGGAACAGGGGACGGCTTTCTTT. Its protein is CSAKEQGTAFF.

This chain connects TRBV2 to TRBJ1-1, with D tentatively TRBD1 (6 bases). The ends were cut back, 4 bases at V and 4 bases at J, with 10 bases in the middle. The CDR3 is made up of 13 amino acids. Germline CDR1 SNHLY, CDR2 FYNNEI. CDR3 nucleotides: TGTGCCAGCAGTGTACAGGGAGGCACTGAAGCTTTCTTT. It specifies CASSVQGGTEAFF.

This clone has a single count. The rearrangement uses TRBV19 and TRBJ1-1, with D possibly TRBD1 on 5 matching bases. Trimming left V 4 bases short and J 4 bases short, with 16 bases between. This CDR3 has 15 amino acids. Looked up from germline, CDR1 is LNHDA and CDR2 is SQIVND (reference sequence). Here the CDR3 DNA reads TGTGCCAGTAGTACCTTCGCAGGGAGGGCCACTGAAGCTTTCTTT. Protein sequence: CASSTFAGRATEAFF.

The genes are TRBV9 and TRBJ2-2; D possibly matches TRBD1 or TRBD2 (5 bases each). Deletions cut 3 bases from V and 2 bases from J, with 17 bases between. The length of the CDR3 is 17 residues. CDR1 SGDLS and CDR2 YYNGEE come from the germline V gene. The CDR3 here is CASSARVVGPNTGELFF. The CDR3 DNA follows: TGTGCCAGCAGCGCCCGGGTGGTGGGACCCAACACCGGGGAGCTGTTTTTT.

The gene calls are TRBV11-2 and TRBJ1-5; D gene uncertain. The V gene's germline CDR1 is SGHAT and CDR2 FQNNGV. This CDR3 spans 13 amino acids. Trimming cost V 5 bases and J 7 bases, with 12 bases left between them. The CDR3 nucleotides are TGTGCCAGCAGCCCTACCCTTAGCCAGCCCCAGCATTTT. It yields the protein CASSPTLSQPQHF.